The T cell receptor beta chain described here comes from a study of shared clonotypes between healthy human individuals. Turning to the study itself: Each donor had three CD4 naive, three CD4 memory, two CD8 naive and one CD8 memory plate.

The assay was run at deep level. Generated by immunoSEQ multiplex PCR, the TCRdb table keeps only in-frame clones and is missing some. There are approximately 1.5 million clones in the sample; approximately 98.5% occur only once, and roughly 0.36% lies in the top ten. Germline V gene lookup returns CDR1 SQVTM and CDR2 ANQGSEA. The CDR3 sequence is 15 residues long. J lost 3 bases, V lost 4 bases, and 8 bases had no gene match. V and J are TRBV29-1 and TRBJ2-7, with TRBD2 identical over 11 bases. The sample taken for sequencing was naive CD4+ T cells sorted from blood. Subset meaning: CD45RA+ positively selected. The origin of this receptor is a man aged 25 to 40 in good health. The CDR3 here is CSVAFVGTSGYEQYF. The CDR3 DNA follows: TGCAGCGTTGCCTTCGTGGGGACTAGCGGCTACGAGCAGTACTTC.